This entry describes one T cell receptor beta chain. In its sample, this clone was seen a few times. Its antigen target is currently unknown. Per-base qualities were not stored, and no clone one base away is much larger. Trimming costs V 10 bases and J 6 bases, and their ends lie 18 bases apart. CDR1 and CDR2, looked up from the germline V gene, are MNHEY and SVGAGI. The CDR3 runs 14 residues from the cysteine to the phenylalanine. Of the read, only the CDR3 DNA is kept; its 42 bases are in frame from base 1. The immunoSEQ platform was used to carry out deep TCRbeta sequencing. Per the original workflow: For further analysis, only productive rearrangements were exported from the immunoSEQ Analyzer. T cell phenotypes were assigned to bulk TCRbeta clonotypes by matching the clonotypes to single-cell RNA+TCR-seq clones with the same TCRbeta sequence. Using bulk TCR sequencing data, clone enrichment in tumor was calculated by dividing a clone's tumor frequency by the same clone's PBMC frequency. GLIPH was used to group TCRs into specificity groups, clusters of distinct TCRs likely recognizing common antigens via shared CDR3 motifs. TCRdb stores this immuneACCESS table with in-frame sequences only. Part of the clones is absent; in the studies checked, under half of the shortfall reflects unresolved V genes, and no reason is known for the rest. V and J calls and clone size are copied from that table; D and trimming were computed from the DNA. The sample table lists around 60,000 clones, around 80% of them with a count of one. In total, the top ten clones hold about an eighth of the sample.

This sample was included in a study of T cells in tumors after PD-1 blockade (dated by TCRdb to about 2019). Concerning the study at large: Patients were excluded if they had prior checkpoint blockade, use of systemic immunosuppressants, or recent radiotherapy or other anti-cancer therapy within 4 weeks. Patients were treated with either pembrolizumab 200 mg every 3 weeks or cemiplimab 350 mg every 2 weeks. Ongoing daily vismodegib 150 mg was also given to a subset of patients during anti-PD-1 treatment. Peripheral blood samples averaged around 110,000 TCR templates (range about 22,000-260,000) and about 36,000 unique clonotypes. Paired single-cell RNA and TCR sequencing was performed on site-matched tumors from BCC or SCC patients before and after anti-PD-1 therapy. To compare clonotypes in blood versus tumor, bulk TCR sequencing was run on under 11 peripheral blood samples drawn from about five patients. Clinical response was assessed using RECIST version 1.1. General study outcomes and caveats: About 41% of tumor TCR clonotypes were found in blood, and some novel exhausted tumor clones appeared in pre-treatment blood, suggesting peripheral recruitment. Where the novel T cell clones came from was not identified, and possible sources could include lymphoid organs or rare unexpanded clones inside the tumor or in the tumor periphery.

The time point label, read with the paper, signifies: before anti-PD-1 therapy. For bulk TCRbeta sequencing, genomic DNA was extracted from tumor biopsies or peripheral blood, and input amounts ranged from about 600 ng to 6,004 ng. Histologically proven advanced or metastatic basal or squamous cell carcinoma was present in all patients, all of whom were poor candidates for surgical resection. Of the roughly 10 patients in the basal cell carcinoma cohort, roughly 8 underwent bulk tumor TCR sequencing. Rearrangement joined TRBV6-5 to TRBJ2-2; TRBD1 is perhaps the D gene, given 5 matching bases. The specimen was PBMCs, collected before anti-PD-1 treatment. The receptor was isolated from a human donor with basal cell carcinoma. The DNA is TGTGCCACCTCATGGGGCTCGACGGCCGGGGAGCTGTTTTTT. Its translation is CATSWGSTAGELFF.